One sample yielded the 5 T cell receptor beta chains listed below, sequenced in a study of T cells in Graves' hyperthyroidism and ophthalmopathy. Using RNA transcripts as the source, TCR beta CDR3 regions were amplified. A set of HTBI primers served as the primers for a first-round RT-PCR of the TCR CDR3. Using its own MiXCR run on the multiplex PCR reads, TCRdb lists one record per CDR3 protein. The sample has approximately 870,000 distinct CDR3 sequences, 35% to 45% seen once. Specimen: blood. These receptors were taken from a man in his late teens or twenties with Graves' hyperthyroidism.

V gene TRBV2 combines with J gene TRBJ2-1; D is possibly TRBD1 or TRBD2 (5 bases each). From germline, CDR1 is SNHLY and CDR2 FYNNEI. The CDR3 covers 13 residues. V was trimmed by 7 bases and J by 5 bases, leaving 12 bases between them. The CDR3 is CASMRGRDNEQFF. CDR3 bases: TGTGCCAGCATGAGGGGTCGGGACAATGAGCAGTTCTTC.

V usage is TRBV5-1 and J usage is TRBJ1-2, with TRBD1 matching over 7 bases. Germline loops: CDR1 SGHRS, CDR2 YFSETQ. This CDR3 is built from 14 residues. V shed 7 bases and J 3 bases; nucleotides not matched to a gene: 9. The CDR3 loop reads CASANRGADYGYTF. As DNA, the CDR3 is TGCGCCAGCGCGAACAGGGGCGCGGACTATGGCTACACCTTC.

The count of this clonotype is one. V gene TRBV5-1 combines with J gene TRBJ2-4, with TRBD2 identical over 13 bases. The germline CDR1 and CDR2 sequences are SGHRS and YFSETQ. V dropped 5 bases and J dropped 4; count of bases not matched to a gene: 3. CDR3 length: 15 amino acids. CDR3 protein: CASRPGLAGKNIQYF. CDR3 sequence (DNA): TGCGCCAGCAGACCGGGACTAGCGGGAAAAAACATTCAGTACTTC.

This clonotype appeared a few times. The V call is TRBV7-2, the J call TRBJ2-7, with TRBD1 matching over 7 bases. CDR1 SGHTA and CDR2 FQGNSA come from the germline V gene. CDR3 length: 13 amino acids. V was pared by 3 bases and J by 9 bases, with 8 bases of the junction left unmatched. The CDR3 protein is CASSFLGQAGQYF. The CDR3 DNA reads TGTGCCAGCAGCTTCCTCGGACAGGCTGGGCAGTACTTC.

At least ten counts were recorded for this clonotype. CDR3 sequence (DNA): TGTGCCAGTAGTAGGGGGAATAGCAATCAGCCCCAGCATTTT. Encoded protein: CASSRGNSNQPQHF. V usage is TRBV19 and J usage is TRBJ1-5; tentatively, D is TRBD1 (5 bases). Trimming took off 4 bases at V and 0 bases at J, with 7 bases between the two ends. The CDR3 has 14 residues. CDR1 and CDR2 (germline): LNHDA, SQIVND (reference sequence).